The clone carrying this TCR beta chain was seen ten or more times. Its antigen is still unknown. This record comes from a study of CD8 T cells in ankylosing spondylitis. General study points: In ankylosing spondylitis blood, a motif of several highly homologous TCR beta variants appeared characteristic. Significant enrichment of disease-linked clones was reported in matched ankylosing spondylitis synovial fluid. Earlier literature documents some of the motif variants in reactive arthritis synovial fluid and blood.

This CDR3 has 14 amino acids. V lost 0 bases, J lost 5 bases, and 10 bases lay in between. Each TCR beta library was made by quantitative 5'-RACE that incorporated molecular barcodes. TCRdb independently ran MiXCR on the 5' RACE reads; one entry per CDR3 protein. The sample comprises some 800,000 distinct CDR3 sequences, around 11% of which are singletons, and more than 0.5% rests with the top ten. Sequencing was carried out using blood, either unsorted or a sorted T cell fraction (not recorded which). The chain is built from TRBV12-3 or TRBV12-4 and TRBJ1-1, with unresolved D. The TCR sequence derives from a male donor with ankylosing spondylitis. The CDR3 nucleotides are TGTGCCAGCAGTTTAGCTTTACGAGGGACTGAAGCTTTCTTT. This sequence encodes CASSLALRGTEAFF.